The clone carrying this TCR beta chain is classed as medium-sized by frequency. What it binds is not known. The source of the sample is a study of human CD8 memory T cell subsets. Broader study findings: Chao1 estimates hinted that stem-like memory T cells outstripped precursor exhausted T cells in diversity.

Enrichment for total CD8+ T cells was performed by negative magnetic separation. Duplicate vials holding approximately 160,000 sorted CD8+ T cells per subset yielded the RNA. Sequencing libraries of TCR beta were made by UMI-labeled 5' RACE. Reprocessing the 5' RACE reads, TCRdb reports a single entry for every CDR3 protein and omits DNA. The table for this sample gives approximately 11,000 distinct CDR3 sequences. This CDR3 has 13 residues. This TCR was recovered from a human donor in good health. The gene calls are TRBV23-1 and TRBJ1-1. TRBV23-1 is an ORF, and what it does is uncertain. Sequences were obtained from CD8+ stem-like memory T cells (TSCM and TCM) sorted from PBMCs. Described subset: stem-like memory CD8 T cells (TSTEM), CCR7+ PD-1- TIGIT-. CDR3 loop: CASRRTQNTEAFF.